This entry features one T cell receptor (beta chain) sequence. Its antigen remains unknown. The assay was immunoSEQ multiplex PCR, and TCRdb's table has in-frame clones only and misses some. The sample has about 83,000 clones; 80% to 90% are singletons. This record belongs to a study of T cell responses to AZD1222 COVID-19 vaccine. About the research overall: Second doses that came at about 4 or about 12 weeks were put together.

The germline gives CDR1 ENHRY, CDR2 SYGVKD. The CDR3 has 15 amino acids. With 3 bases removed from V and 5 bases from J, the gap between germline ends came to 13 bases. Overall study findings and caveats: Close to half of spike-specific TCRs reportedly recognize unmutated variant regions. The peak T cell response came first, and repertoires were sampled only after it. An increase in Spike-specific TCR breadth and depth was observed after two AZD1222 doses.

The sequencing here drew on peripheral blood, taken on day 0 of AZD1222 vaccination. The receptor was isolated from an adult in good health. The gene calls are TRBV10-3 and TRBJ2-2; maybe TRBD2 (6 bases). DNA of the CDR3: TGTGCCATCAGTGAAGGGCAGAGCGGGACCGGGGAGCTGTTTTTT. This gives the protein CAISEGQSGTGELFF.